One sample yielded the 15 T cell receptor beta chains listed below, sequenced in a study of T cells expressing NK-cell markers. TCRdb re-called the 5' RACE reads; every CDR3 protein appears as one record, without DNA. This listing includes about 380,000 distinct CDR3 sequences. The sequenced sample was blood T cells: a sorted CD56 or NKG2C T cell subset, CD4+ or CD8+ T cells, or bulk PBMC T cells (not recorded which). The receptor set was obtained from a man aged 18-70 years in good health.

V is TRBV24-1 and J is TRBJ2-1; TCRdb calls TRBD2, which cannot be checked without DNA. The length of the CDR3 is 15 residues. Germline V gene sequence: CDR1 KGHDR, CDR2 SFDVKD. CDR3 region: CATSDLGSGPTEQFF.

This chain links TRBV5-4 with TRBJ2-6. This CDR3 is 16 amino acids long. Germline CDR1 reads SGHNT; CDR2 reads YYREEE (reference sequence). The CDR3 is CASSWDMSSGANVLTF.

The chain joins TRBV5-6 to TRBJ1-5; the TCRdb D gene call, TRBD1, has no DNA to confirm it. This CDR3 has 15 residues. Germline loops: CDR1 SGHDT, CDR2 YYEEEE. CDR3 protein: CASSFFRQGTQPQHF.

The chain employs TRBV20-1 and TRBJ2-3; TCRdb proposes TRBD1, but this gene call is untestable without DNA. This CDR3 spans 15 amino acids. The germline gives CDR1 DFQATT, CDR2 SNEGSKA (reference sequence). The CDR3 loop is CSARDLGGPTDTQYF.

This chain uses TRBV14 with TRBJ1-6; as DNA is missing, the TRBD1 call by TCRdb cannot be tested. The CDR3 is 14 residues long. Germline V gene data show CDR1 as SGHDN and CDR2 as FVKESK. The CDR3 region is CASSRAGGNSPLHF.

V and J are TRBV12-3 or TRBV12-4 and TRBJ2-3; no DNA is available, so the TRBD2 call from TCRdb remains unchecked. The CDR3 length is 15 residues. The CDR3: CASRTSGGGLGTQYF.

V usage is TRBV7-2 and J usage is TRBJ2-5; TCRdb calls TRBD2, which cannot be checked without DNA. This CDR3 contains 16 residues. CDR1 SGHTA and CDR2 FQGNSA come from the germline V gene. The CDR3 spells CASSPPGTSRTGTQYF.

The chain joins TRBV11-3 to TRBJ2-7; the D call of TRBD1 rests on TCRdb alone, since no DNA is present to check it. The CDR3 is 17 amino acids. Germline CDR1 is SGHNT and CDR2 is YENEEA. The CDR3 sequence: CASSLSPGQDFSYEQYF.

The rearrangement uses TRBV11-1 and TRBJ2-6; TCRdb's D gene call, TRBD1, goes unchecked for lack of DNA. This CDR3 spans 19 amino acids. Germline CDR1 reads SGHAT; CDR2 reads FQDESV (reference sequence). The CDR3 sequence is CASSLRVRGRSSGANVLTF.

V usage is TRBV6-1 and J usage is TRBJ1-5; TCRdb lists TRBD1, though no DNA is available to test this call. The CDR3 runs to 14 residues. The V gene's germline CDR1 is MNHNS and CDR2 SASEGT. CDR3 amino acids: CASAKRTGNQPQHF.

This rearrangement joins TRBV5-6 to TRBJ1-2; TCRdb names TRBD1, which stays unverified in the absence of DNA. There are 13 residues in the CDR3. Germline V gene data show CDR1 as SGHDT and CDR2 as YYEEEE. CDR3 residues: CATRSGTGEGYTF.

The gene calls are TRBV2 and TRBJ1-1; TCRdb indicates TRBD1, and absent DNA this call remains unverified. This CDR3 has 14 amino acids. Germline V gene data show CDR1 as SNHLY and CDR2 as FYNNEI. This CDR3 is CASSGTGGRHEAFF.

The chain uses TRBV20-1 and TRBJ2-3. The CDR3 is made up of 15 amino acids. The germline gives CDR1 DFQATT, CDR2 SNEGSKA (reference sequence). The CDR3 loop is CSAIPHYPHPDTQYF.

This chain links TRBV18 with TRBJ2-1; without DNA, the TCRdb call of TRBD1 cannot be checked. Per the germline V gene, CDR1 is KGHSH and CDR2 is LQKENI. This CDR3 spans 15 amino acids. CDR3 residues: CASSPGTGFHNEQFF.

The chain recombines TRBV19 with TRBJ1-4. This CDR3 region has 15 residues. Germline V gene lookup returns CDR1 LNHDA and CDR2 SQIVND (reference sequence). The CDR3 loop reads CASKPSWATNEKLFF. Full variable domain (rest looked up from reference TRBV19 and TRBJ1-4): DGGITQSPKYLFRKEGQNVTLSCEQNLNHDAMYWYRQDPGQGLRLIYYSQIVNDFQKGDIAEGYSVSREKKESFPLTVTSAQKNPTAFYLCASKPSWATNEKLFFGSGTQLSVL.